Listed here are 20 T cell receptor beta chains from one sample, sequenced in a study of vaccination and CD4 T cells after COVID-19. Treatment meaning: roughly nine-day PBMC culture with coronavirus spike peptide pools or control peptides (ViraFEST assay). The antigens for these receptors are not known. Cultured CD4+ T-cell DNA underwent Oncomine TCR Beta short-read sequencing. A single record per CDR3 protein comes from TCRdb applying MiXCR to the PCR reads. Seen here are roughly 15,000 distinct CDR3 sequences, 40% to 65% observed once, and the top ten hold approximately 4.4%. The specimen was CD4+ T cells from blood, cultured in vitro, collected before SARS-CoV-2 vaccination. Source of these receptors: a human donor who had recovered from COVID-19.

This clonotype was seen a few times. The chain combines TRBV6-5 with TRBJ2-1, with D maybe TRBD1 (6 bases). The CDR3 runs to 12 residues. Trimming left V 4 bases short and J 10 bases short, with 11 bases between. From germline, CDR1 is MNHEY and CDR2 SVGAGI. The chain's CDR3 is CASSSTGKEQFF. CDR3 DNA sequence: TGTGCCAGCAGTTCCACAGGGAAGGAGCAGTTCTTC.

The gene calls are TRBV25-1 and TRBJ2-2, with 7 bases that match TRBD1. There are 16 residues in the CDR3. Trimming took 3 bases from V and 3 from J; bases not matched to a gene: 7. CDR1 MGHDK and CDR2 SYGVNS come from the germline V gene. Here the CDR3 reads CASSDPGTDHTGELFF. The CDR3 coding sequence is TGTGCCAGCAGTGACCCCGGGACAGATCACACCGGGGAGCTGTTTTTT.

The V gene is TRBV20-1, the J gene TRBJ2-3; 8 nucleotides match TRBD1. V dropped 0 bases and J dropped 3; count of bases not matched to a gene: 5. In germline, CDR1 is DFQATT, CDR2 SNEGSKA (reference sequence). The CDR3 has 15 amino acids. The CDR3 DNA is TGCAGTGCTAGAGAGGGGACAGGTGGGACAGATACGCAGTATTTT. This encodes CSAREGTGGTDTQYF.

This clonotype was seen more than once but under ten times. The V gene is TRBV20-1, the J gene TRBJ1-1, with TRBD1 matching over 9 bases. Germline V lookup: CDR1 DFQATT, CDR2 SNEGSKA (reference sequence). With V trimmed by 0 bases and J by 7 bases, 9 bases remained unmatched. CDR3 length equals 15 residues. The chain's CDR3 is CSARDQTGGYYEAFF. The CDR3 bases are TGCAGTGCTAGAGATCAGACAGGGGGATATTATGAAGCTTTCTTT.

The chain uses TRBV7-3 and TRBJ2-3; 9 bases match TRBD1. The germline gives CDR1 SGHTA, CDR2 FQGTGA. V lost 3 bases to trimming and J lost 6 bases; unmatched junction nucleotides: 7. There are 15 residues in the CDR3. In DNA, the CDR3 is TGTGCCAGCAGCTTCGGGACAGGGCGAGGGGATACGCAGTATTTT. Translated: CASSFGTGRGDTQYF.

The rearrangement links TRBV27 to TRBJ1-2; D perhaps matches TRBD1 (6 bases). Germline V gives CDR1 MNHEY, CDR2 SMNVEV (reference sequence). This CDR3 contains 13 residues. Trimming removed 8 bases from V and 2 bases from J, with 12 bases in between. The CDR3: CASGTGHNYGYTF. The CDR3 region has the DNA TGTGCCAGCGGAACAGGGCACAACTATGGCTACACCTTC.

V gene TRBV7-2 combines with J gene TRBJ2-7, with D possibly matching TRBD1 (7 bases). This CDR3 is 13 amino acids long. V was shortened by 3 bases and J by 3 bases, with 9 bases between the two germline ends. In germline, CDR1 is SGHTA, CDR2 FQGNSA. CDR3 nucleotides: TGTGCCAGCAGCTTCCAGGGGGGCTACGAGCAGTACTTC. This gives the protein CASSFQGGYEQYF. Full variable domain (rest looked up from reference TRBV7-2 and TRBJ2-7): GAGVSQSPSNKVTEKGKDVELRCDPISGHTALYWYRQSLGQGLEFLIYFQGNSAPDKSGLPSDRFSAERTGGSVSTLTIQRTQQEDSAVYLCASSFQGGYEQYFGPGTRLTVT.

This sequence joins TRBV7-2 and TRBJ1-2, with D perhaps TRBD1 (6 bases). Trimming removed 4 bases at V and 0 bases at J, with 12 bases between. Germline V gene lookup returns CDR1 SGHTA and CDR2 FQGNSA. The CDR3 runs 15 residues. Written as DNA, the CDR3 is TGTGCCAGCAGCTCCCGGACAGCAACTAACTATGGCTACACCTTC. It specifies CASSSRTATNYGYTF.

V usage is TRBV5-1 and J usage is TRBJ2-7; 11 positions agree with TRBD2. With V trimmed by 1 base and J by 3 bases, 0 bases remained unmatched. This CDR3 contains 14 residues. Germline lookup yields CDR1 SGHRS and CDR2 YFSETQ. CDR3 in DNA: TGCGCCAGCAGCTTGACTAGCGGGGGCTACGAGCAGTACTTC. Amino acid sequence: CASSLTSGGYEQYF. The variable domain in full, completed from reference TRBV5-1 and TRBJ2-7, reads KAGVTQTPRYLIKTRGQQVTLSCSPISGHRSVSWYQQTPGQGLQFLFEYFSETQRNKGNFPGRFSGRQFSNSRSEMNVSTLELGDSALYLCASSLTSGGYEQYFGPGTRLTVT.

There are a few counts of this clonotype. The chain uses TRBV7-9 and TRBJ1-5; D not resolved. CDR3 size: 13 residues. The V end was cut by 1 base, the J end by 7 bases, with 8 bases between. CDR1 is SEHNR and CDR2 is FQNEAQ in the germline V gene (reference sequence). CDR3 sequence reads: CASSLESGQPQHF. The CDR3 nucleotides read TGTGCCAGCAGCTTAGAATCGGGCCAGCCCCAGCATTTT.

This clonotype has only a few counts. This chain links TRBV28 with TRBJ1-1; a possible D gene is TRBD1 (6 bases). Trimming cost V 6 bases and J 3 bases, with 17 bases left between them. Per germline, CDR1 MDHEN and CDR2 SYDVKM. This CDR3 comprises 15 residues. The CDR3 DNA is TGTGCCAGCAGGGTTACAGGGAACCAGGACACTGAAGCTTTCTTT. Translation: CASRVTGNQDTEAFF.

This clonotype was seen a few times. V is TRBV20-1 and J is TRBJ1-6; a weak D match, TRBD1 (5 bases). Germline CDR1 and CDR2: DFQATT and SNEGSKA (reference sequence). The CDR3 has 15 amino acids. Deletions cut 7 bases from V and 6 bases from J, with 19 bases between. The CDR3 DNA reads as TGCAGTGGTACGACAGCCTCGGGGAGTAATTCACCCCTCCACTTT. This sequence encodes CSGTTASGSNSPLHF.

V gene TRBV7-9 combines with J gene TRBJ1-1, with TRBD1 as a possible D gene (6 bases). CDR3 length equals 14 residues. Germline V CDR1 and CDR2: SEHNR, FQNEAQ (reference sequence). Deletions cut 1 base from V and 3 bases from J, with 9 bases between. As DNA, the CDR3 is TGTGCCAGCAGCTTAGTGGCAGGGGACACTGAAGCTTTCTTT. Residues: CASSLVAGDTEAFF.

The chain links TRBV20-1 to TRBJ1-6, with 7 bases lining up with TRBD1. This CDR3 region has 13 residues. CDR1 is DFQATT and CDR2 is SNEGSKA in the germline V gene (reference sequence). The V segment lost 6 bases and the J segment 11 bases; nucleotides outside the gene matches: 10. This CDR3 is CSAIDRVATPLHF. In DNA, the CDR3 is TGCAGTGCGATCGACAGGGTAGCGACACCCCTCCACTTT.

This clonotype was found a few times. The V and J genes are TRBV27 and TRBJ1-6; 7 bases are a match to TRBD1. Germline V gene data show CDR1 as MNHEY and CDR2 as SMNVEV (reference sequence). The CDR3 totals 12 residues. CDR3 in amino acids: CVNGQENSPLHF. For the CDR3, the DNA is TGTGTAAATGGACAGGAGAATTCACCCCTCCACTTT.

This chain uses TRBV20-1 with TRBJ1-1, with 9 bases fitting TRBD1. V lost 3 bases to trimming and J lost 4 bases; unmatched junction nucleotides: 6. Germline CDR1 and CDR2: DFQATT and SNEGSKA (reference sequence). This CDR3 is built from 14 residues. The CDR3 here is CSARGGTGFTEAFF. In DNA, the CDR3 is TGCAGTGCTAGGGGCGGGACAGGGTTCACTGAAGCTTTCTTT.

The sample holds a few counts of this clonotype. The chain links TRBV20-1 to TRBJ2-3, with 7 bases matching TRBD1. Looked up from germline, CDR1 is DFQATT and CDR2 is SNEGSKA (reference sequence). The V and J ends lost 5 bases and 4 bases, in that order; junction bases with no gene match: 18. CDR3 size: 17 residues. The CDR3 region is CSAYGQALGLLADTQYF. In DNA, the CDR3 is TGCAGTGCTTATGGACAGGCGCTGGGGTTATTGGCAGATACGCAGTATTTT.

This clonotype was observed a few times. The V gene is TRBV20-1, the J gene TRBJ2-1, with TRBD2 identical over 9 bases. CDR1 and CDR2 from the germline V gene are DFQATT and SNEGSKA (reference sequence). The CDR3 has 15 residues. Trimming cost V 5 bases and J 1 base; bases outside gene matches: 6. The CDR3 loop is CSASSGISSYNEQFF. The CDR3 nucleotides read TGCAGTGCTTCTAGCGGGATTTCGTCCTACAATGAGCAGTTCTTC.

The chain couples TRBV20-1 to TRBJ2-3; 7 positions agree with TRBD1. CDR1 is DFQATT and CDR2 is SNEGSKA in the germline V gene (reference sequence). V was clipped by 6 bases and J by 2 bases; unmatched bases: 5. The length of the CDR3 is 13 residues. This CDR3 reads CSAWTGITDTQYF. The CDR3 DNA is TGCAGTGCATGGACAGGAATCACAGATACGCAGTATTTT.

The chain links TRBV6-1 to TRBJ1-6; D perhaps matches TRBD1 (6 bases). The CDR3 runs 15 residues. V lost 6 bases and J 0 bases, leaving 9 bases between the germline ends. Germline V CDR1 and CDR2: MNHNS, SASEGT. CDR3 bases: TGTGCCAGCAGGGAGGGGGACTCCTATAATTCACCCCTCCACTTT. This gives the protein CASREGDSYNSPLHF.